A single T cell receptor (beta chain) is shown here with its context. What it binds is not known. The donors were members of the validation cohort, which comprised roughly 120 subjects and was separate from the first cohort of 666 subjects. The data were obtained in a study of cytomegalovirus exposure and HLA in healthy donors. Repertoires were generated with immunoSEQ multiplex PCR, while TCRdb's copy carries only in-frame clones and drops some. The top ten clones hold almost 8% of a sample with 110,000 to 150,000 clones, 88% of them seen once. Study-level points and caveats: Researchers catalogued some 160 TCR beta chains as cytomegalovirus-associated.

Specimen: PBMCs. The sequence derives from a woman aged 18-35 years in good health and CMV-seropositive.

CDR3 in amino acids: CASSYRDSPTGELFF. DNA for the CDR3: TGTGCCAGCAGTTACCGGGACAGTCCGACCGGGGAGCTGTTTTTT. The chain uses TRBV6-5 and TRBJ2-2; 7 bases agree with TRBD1. Germline CDR1 is MNHEY and CDR2 is SVGAGI. The CDR3 length is 15 residues. J was trimmed by 5 bases and V by 2 bases; bases with no gene match: 5.